The clone carrying this T cell receptor beta chain showed up many times. The antigen is not known. This beta chain appears as a stray read in a library generated for alpha chains; its size is not informative. Every TCR cDNA molecule carried a tag that served as a unique molecular identifier. TCRdb independently ran MiXCR on the 5' RACE reads; one entry per CDR3 protein. The table has about 5,100 distinct CDR3 sequences, 5.5% to 7% seen once. This entry comes from a study of spatial heterogeneity in lung cancer. For the study at large: Mean representation of each unique TCR and UMI combination in the raw reads exceeded 9.5 occurrences.

V was shortened by 4 bases and J by 5 bases, with 15 bases between the two germline ends. The CDR3 has 14 amino acids. Germline V gene lookup returns CDR1 MNHEY and CDR2 SMNVEV (reference sequence). Study-wide findings and caveats: In tumors, expanded intratumoral alpha and beta TCR counts tracked mutation counts. Among tumor T cells, estimated coverage was around 7.4% for alpha chains and roughly 14% for beta chains.

Time point in this sample: sample taken at primary tumor resection. Just over 70 TRACERx patients with early, untreated non-small cell lung cancer donated samples. This receptor was taken from a female donor with early-stage non-small cell lung cancer. This chain uses TRBV27 with TRBJ2-7; perhaps TRBD1 as D (6 bases). This specimen was lung tumor tissue, taken at surgery. The CDR3 DNA follows: TGTGCCAGCAGTTCCGGACAGTTAGTCCACGAGCAGTACTTC. Protein sequence: CASSSGQLVHEQYF.